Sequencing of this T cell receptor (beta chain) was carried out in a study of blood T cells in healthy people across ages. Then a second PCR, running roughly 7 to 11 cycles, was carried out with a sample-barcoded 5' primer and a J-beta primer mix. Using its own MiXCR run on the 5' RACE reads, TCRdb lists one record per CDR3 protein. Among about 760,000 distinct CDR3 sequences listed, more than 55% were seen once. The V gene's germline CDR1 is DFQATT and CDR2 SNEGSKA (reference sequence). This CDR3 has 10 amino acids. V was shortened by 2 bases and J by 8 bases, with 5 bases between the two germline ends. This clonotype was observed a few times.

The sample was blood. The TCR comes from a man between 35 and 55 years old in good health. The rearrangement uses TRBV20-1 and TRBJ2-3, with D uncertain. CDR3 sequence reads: CSARWRTQYF. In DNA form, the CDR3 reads TGCAGTGCTAGATGGCGTACGCAGTATTTT.